This entry lists 8 T cell receptor beta chains sequenced from one sample in a study of vaccination and CD4 T cells after COVID-19. With the Oncomine TCR Beta short-read assay, DNA from cultured CD4+ T cells was sequenced. TCRdb passed the PCR reads through MiXCR, listing each CDR3 protein once. The table has around 10,000 distinct CDR3 sequences, approximately 51% seen once. Documented treatment: roughly ten-day PBMC culture with coronavirus spike peptide pools or control peptides (ViraFEST assay). What these receptors recognize is not known. Material for sequencing was CD4+ T cells from blood, cultured in vitro. These receptors were obtained from a human donor who had recovered from COVID-19.

V gene TRBV7-9 combines with J gene TRBJ1-1; a weak D match, TRBD1 (5 bases). Germline V lookup: CDR1 SEHNR, CDR2 FQNEAQ (reference sequence). This CDR3 has 15 amino acids. The V end lost 2 bases, the J end lost 3 bases, and 13 bases lay between the germline ends. The CDR3 loop is CASSLRGQGYTEAFF. The CDR3 DNA reads as TGTGCCAGCAGCTTACGGGGCCAGGGATACACTGAAGCTTTCTTT.

V is TRBV27 and J is TRBJ2-2; D gene ambiguous. Germline V gene data show CDR1 as MNHEY and CDR2 as SMNVEV (reference sequence). CDR3 length: 15 residues. V lost 2 bases to trimming and J lost 2 bases, with 9 bases between them. CDR3 in amino acids: CASSLRLPNTGELFF. CDR3 sequence (DNA): TGTGCCAGCAGTTTAAGGCTACCCAACACCGGGGAGCTGTTTTTT.

The DNA for the CDR3 is TGCAGTGCTAGAGATCCCCAGCGGGGATACAATGAGCAGTTCTTC. Translating gives CSARDPQRGYNEQFF. V usage is TRBV20-1 and J usage is TRBJ2-1, with TRBD2 matching over 7 bases. The germline V gene has CDR1 DFQATT and CDR2 SNEGSKA (reference sequence). CDR3 length: 15 residues. Losses at the gene ends were 0 bases for V and 4 bases for J; bases not matched to a gene: 6.

The rearrangement joins TRBV7-8 to TRBJ1-3; the match to TRBD1 covers 11 bases. V shed 0 bases, J shed 4 bases, and the junction held 5 bases outside the gene matches. CDR3 length equals 17 residues. Per germline, CDR1 SGHVS and CDR2 FQNEAQ. The CDR3 reads CASSLAGTGGLGNTIYF. As DNA, the CDR3 is TGTGCCAGCAGCTTAGCTGGGACAGGGGGGTTGGGAAACACCATATATTTT.

This clonotype is labeled medium-sized. V and J are TRBV20-1 and TRBJ2-2; D is possibly TRBD1 or TRBD2 (5 bases each). The length of the CDR3 is 13 residues. From germline, CDR1 is DFQATT and CDR2 SNEGSKA (reference sequence). V was cut by 5 bases and J by 5 bases, with 12 bases left in between. The CDR3 protein is CSAYGTATGELFF. Here the CDR3 DNA reads TGCAGTGCTTACGGGACCGCAACCGGGGAGCTGTTTTTT.

Written as DNA, the CDR3 is TGTGCCAGCAGTTACTCGATTGGCGGGAGAGGTAATGAGCAGTTCTTC. It codes for CASSYSIGGRGNEQFF. V gene TRBV6-5 combines with J gene TRBJ2-1; 7 bases align to TRBD2. Germline V gene sequence: CDR1 MNHEY, CDR2 SVGAGI. CDR3 length equals 16 residues. J gave up 7 bases and V 0 bases, and 9 bases lay outside the gene matches.

The chain links TRBV19 to TRBJ2-2; 7 bases line up with TRBD2. Germline CDR1 reads LNHDA; CDR2 reads SQIVND (reference sequence). J gave up 4 bases and V 5 bases, and 4 bases lay outside the gene matches. The CDR3 is 14 residues long. The CDR3 DNA sequence: TGTGCCAGTAGTCAGACTAGCACCACCGGGGAGCTGTTTTTT. Translation: CASSQTSTTGELFF. Using reference TRBV19 and TRBJ2-2 for the parts outside the CDR3, the full variable domain is DGGITQSPKYLFRKEGQNVTLSCEQNLNHDAMYWYRQDPGQGLRLIYYSQIVNDFQKGDIAEGYSVSREKKESFPLTVTSAQKNPTAFYLCASSQTSTTGELFFGEGSRLTVL.

V gene TRBV12-3 or TRBV12-4 combines with J gene TRBJ1-5, with 9 bases lining up with TRBD1. CDR3 length: 14 residues. V trimming: 6 bases; J trimming: 4 bases; junction bases outside the gene matches: 4. In DNA, the CDR3 is TGTGCCAGCAGCCGTGGACAGGGGAATCAGCCCCAGCATTTT. Translating gives CASSRGQGNQPQHF.